Given below is one T cell receptor (beta chain) in context. Its target is not known. The data derive from a study of cytomegalovirus exposure and HLA in healthy donors. Across the whole study: About 80 million unique TCR sequences came from HLA-typed donors in an early release.

With 60 Vbeta and 13 Jbeta primers, the PCR was carried out. TCRdb keeps only in-frame clones here, not all; method: immunoSEQ multiplex PCR. The data show 200,000 or so clones, with around 75% seen just once and 5% to 6% held by the top ten. The CDR3 consists of 12 residues. Germline V gives CDR1 LNHNV, CDR2 YYDKDF (reference sequence). With 4 bases removed from V and 1 base from J, the gap between germline ends came to 4 bases. Study-level findings and limits: Indistinguishable V segments, including TRBV6-2 and TRBV6-3, were excluded.

The chain couples TRBV15 to TRBJ1-1; no firm D call. Sample: PBMCs. This clonotype originated in a woman in her 30s in good health and CMV-seropositive. The DNA for the CDR3 is TGTGCCACCAGCAATAGGAACACTGAAGCTTTCTTT. This translates into CATSNRNTEAFF.